The present T cell receptor (beta chain) was sequenced within a study of cytomegalovirus exposure and HLA in healthy donors. Study-wide points: Most CMV-associated TCR beta chains appeared HLA-restricted in a later analysis.

Remarks on this clone: As yet, its antigen is unknown.

Vbeta (60) and Jbeta (13) primers were used in the PCR. TCRdb's copy holds only in-frame clones and misses some; the assay was immunoSEQ multiplex PCR. There are fewer than 200,000 clones in the sample; 80% occur only once, and 1.3% lies in the top ten. This CDR3 contains 15 residues. Germline V gene sequence: CDR1 MDHEN, CDR2 SYDVKM. Trimming cost V 6 bases and J 4 bases, with 15 bases left between them. This chain connects TRBV28 to TRBJ1-4; no firm D call. Sequenced sample: PBMCs. The receptor's source is a woman between 45 and 60 years old in good health and CMV-seronegative. This chain's CDR3 is CASSPPPGHNEKLFF. In DNA form, the CDR3 reads TGTGCCAGCAGCCCCCCGCCAGGCCATAATGAAAAACTGTTTTTT.